The 20 T cell receptor beta chains listed next were all sequenced from one sample in a study of blood T cell repertoires in COVID-19. Clones were read by immunoSEQ multiplex PCR, and TCRdb kept only the in-frame ones, dropping some. The sample shows about 210,000 clones, roughly 77% of them seen only once. Sequencing input: PBMCs or T cells enriched from blood (not recorded which). Receptor source: a man in his forties who had recovered from COVID-19.

The chain carries TRBV15 and TRBJ1-1; perhaps TRBD1 as D (5 bases). The CDR3 has 14 residues. The V gene's germline CDR1 is LNHNV and CDR2 YYDKDF (reference sequence). V dropped 2 bases and J dropped 5 bases, with 12 bases sitting between them. In DNA, the CDR3 is TGTGCCACCAGCAGATCAGGGTCTTGGACTGAAGCTTTCTTT. Translation: CATSRSGSWTEAFF.

The chain uses TRBV27 and TRBJ1-1; no firm D call. The V gene lost 2 bases and the J gene lost 4 bases, with 8 bases spanning the gap. Germline V gene sequence: CDR1 MNHEY, CDR2 SMNVEV (reference sequence). The CDR3 runs 13 residues. CDR3 DNA: TGTGCCAGCAGTTTAGCTTCGGTCACTGAAGCTTTCTTT. This translates into CASSLASVTEAFF.

The V call is TRBV28, the J call TRBJ2-1, with 7 nucleotides matching TRBD2. This CDR3 has 19 residues. Trimming at V came to 2 bases and at J to 5 bases, leaving 18 bases not matched to a gene. In germline, CDR1 is MDHEN, CDR2 SYDVKM. This CDR3 reads CASSLLGGGLISRHNEQFF. In DNA, the CDR3 is TGTGCCAGCAGTTTACTCGGGGGAGGGCTGATTTCCAGGCACAATGAGCAGTTCTTC.

Here the CDR3 DNA reads TGTGCCAGCAGTCAGACTTATAATGAGCAGTTCTTC. As protein: CASSQTYNEQFF. The V and J genes are TRBV27 and TRBJ2-1, with D unclear. CDR3 length: 12 amino acids. Germline CDR1 is MNHEY and CDR2 is SMNVEV (reference sequence). Trimming pared 5 bases from V and 7 bases from J, leaving 9 bases between.

The V call is TRBV11-2, the J call TRBJ2-7; 7 bases align to TRBD2. CDR3 length: 16 amino acids. Per the germline V gene, CDR1 is SGHAT and CDR2 is FQNNGV. The V segment lost 5 bases and the J segment 2 bases; nucleotides outside the gene matches: 12. CDR3 residues: CASSLNGGIGAYEQYF. The CDR3 DNA sequence: TGTGCCAGCAGCCTCAACGGGGGGATTGGGGCCTACGAGCAGTACTTC.

This clone showed up just once. The chain combines TRBV29-1 with TRBJ1-1; 7 nucleotides align to TRBD1. Per germline, CDR1 SQVTM and CDR2 ANQGSEA. Trimming cost V 4 bases and J 10 bases; bases outside gene matches: 18. CDR3 length equals 15 residues. The CDR3 here is CSVGGTGTVLRGAFF. In DNA, the CDR3 is TGCAGCGTTGGGGGGACTGGGACAGTTTTACGAGGAGCTTTCTTT.

This rearrangement joins TRBV4-1 to TRBJ2-5, with D perhaps TRBD1 (5 bases). The germline V gene has CDR1 MGHRA and CDR2 YSYEKL. This CDR3 is 15 amino acids long. V lost 3 bases and J lost 5, with 16 bases in between. In DNA form, the CDR3 reads TGCGCCAGCAGCCAGCGACAGCTTGGGCCCGAGACCCAGTACTTC. This codes for CASSQRQLGPETQYF.

The gene calls are TRBV9 and TRBJ1-2, with D perhaps matching TRBD1 (5 bases). The CDR3 spans 14 residues. The germline V gene has CDR1 SGDLS and CDR2 YYNGEE. V was trimmed by 3 bases and J by 4 bases, leaving 13 bases between them. The CDR3 DNA reads as TGTGCCAGCAGCGGGGGACTCAATTTCTATGGCTACACCTTC. Translating it yields CASSGGLNFYGYTF.

V and J are TRBV19 and TRBJ2-4, with TRBD2 as a possible D gene (5 bases). The length of the CDR3 is 17 residues. V was clipped by 5 bases and J by 0 bases, with 17 bases between them. The germline V gene encodes CDR1 LNHDA and CDR2 SQIVND (reference sequence). The CDR3 loop reads CASSLSGRTLAKNIQYF. DNA of the CDR3: TGTGCCAGTAGTCTCTCGGGCCGGACTCTAGCCAAAAACATTCAGTACTTC.

This sequence joins TRBV18 and TRBJ2-3, with TRBD2 identical over 8 bases. This CDR3 is built from 14 residues. Per germline, CDR1 KGHSH and CDR2 LQKENI. V dropped 0 bases and J dropped 6; count of bases not matched to a gene: 2. The CDR3 spells CASSPPGLDDTQYF. Here the CDR3 DNA reads TGTGCCAGCTCACCACCGGGACTAGACGATACGCAGTATTTT.

The chain combines TRBV28 with TRBJ1-2; D is undetermined. Trimming pared 2 bases from V and 4 bases from J, leaving 11 bases between. The germline gives CDR1 MDHEN, CDR2 SYDVKM. This CDR3 has 14 residues. The CDR3 coding sequence is TGTGCCAGCAGTTTAAGTGAGTCCGGCTATGGCTACACCTTC. Translating gives CASSLSESGYGYTF.

The chain uses TRBV5-4 and TRBJ2-1; weak D call: TRBD2 (6 bases). The V end was cut by 0 bases, the J end by 1 base, with 11 bases between. The CDR3 has 16 residues. Germline lookup yields CDR1 SGHNT and CDR2 YYREEE (reference sequence). The CDR3 DNA reads as TGTGCCAGCAGCTTGGGGGGCGGGAATTCCTACAATGAGCAGTTCTTC. Translation gives CASSLGGGNSYNEQFF.

This clone was counted a few times. The rearrangement uses TRBV3-1 (or the pseudogene TRBV3-2) and TRBJ1-1; D not resolved. The CDR3 length is 13 residues. The germline V gene has CDR1 LGHDT and CDR2 YNNKEL (reference sequence). V lost 0 bases and J 3 bases, leaving 5 bases between the germline ends. CDR3: CASSQDGYTEAFF. Written as DNA, the CDR3 is TGTGCCAGCAGCCAAGACGGGTACACTGAAGCTTTCTTT.

This CDR3 reads CASSLRQGANYGYTF. In DNA, the CDR3 is TGTGCCAGCAGCTTGCGACAGGGGGCGAATTATGGCTACACCTTC. This rearrangement joins TRBV5-8 to TRBJ1-2; the match to TRBD1 covers 10 bases. V trimming: 1 base; J trimming: 5 bases; junction bases outside the gene matches: 5. The germline CDR1 and CDR2 sequences are SGHTS and YDEGEE. The CDR3 runs 15 residues.

The table lists this clone with a count of one. The V and J genes are TRBV30 and TRBJ2-5; 12 bases agree with TRBD1. Germline V gene lookup returns CDR1 GTSNPN and CDR2 SVGIG (reference sequence). V was clipped by 5 bases and J by 4 bases; unmatched bases: 8. The CDR3 covers 15 residues. DNA for the CDR3: TGTGCCTGGGCGACGGGGACAGGGGGCCGAGAGACCCAGTACTTC. It is translated as CAWATGTGGRETQYF.

This clone was observed a handful of times. This chain connects TRBV7-2 to TRBJ1-1; D is undetermined. CDR1 and CDR2 from the germline V gene are SGHTA and FQGNSA. The V and J ends lost 3 bases and 2 bases respectively, with 10 bases between them. The CDR3 has 14 amino acids. The CDR3 here is CASSFLSANTEAFF. DNA of the CDR3: TGTGCCAGCAGCTTCCTCAGTGCCAACACTGAAGCTTTCTTT.

The rearrangement links TRBV18 to TRBJ1-1, with 7 bases lining up with TRBD1. Germline V gene sequence: CDR1 KGHSH, CDR2 LQKENI. J lost 6 bases, V lost 3 bases, and 10 bases had no gene match. The CDR3 length is 15 residues. The DNA for the CDR3 is TGTGCCAGCTCACCCGCAATCGTTCAGGGGGCTGAAGCTTTCTTT. Translation: CASSPAIVQGAEAFF.

This chain uses TRBV5-1 with TRBJ1-1; 10 positions agree with TRBD1. The ends lost 4 bases at V and 4 bases at J; junction bases unmatched: 4. Germline CDR1 SGHRS, CDR2 YFSETQ. This CDR3 has 14 residues. CDR3 sequence (DNA): TGCGCCAGCAGCATTGACAGGGGGCCCACTGAAGCTTTCTTT. As protein: CASSIDRGPTEAFF.

This chain joins TRBV11-2 and TRBJ2-2, with unresolved D. V lost 5 bases and J 7 bases, leaving 5 bases between the germline ends. This CDR3 comprises 11 residues. Per the germline V gene, CDR1 is SGHAT and CDR2 is FQNNGV. CDR3 bases: TGTGCCAGCAGCCGCGGCGGGGAGCTGTTTTTT. Its translation: CASSRGGELFF.

The chain uses TRBV7-9 and TRBJ1-1; D is unclear. This CDR3 is built from 15 residues. Germline V lookup: CDR1 SEHNR, CDR2 FQNEAQ (reference sequence). Deletions cut 5 bases from V and 6 bases from J, with 19 bases between. The DNA for the CDR3 is TGTGCCAGCAGCATTTCGGACCGGGAGGTACCTGAAGCTTTCTTT. Amino acid sequence: CASSISDREVPEAFF.